One and the same sample provided the 6 T cell receptor beta chains below, sequenced in a study of blood T cell repertoires in COVID-19. TCRdb keeps only in-frame clones here, not all; method: immunoSEQ multiplex PCR. The repertoire consists of roughly 310,000 clones, with roughly 88% occurring once and the leading ten covering 3.5% to 4%. The specimen sequenced was peripheral blood. These receptors were collected from a woman in her 50s with active or convalescent COVID-19.

In this sample, this clone turned up a few times. The chain carries TRBV3-1 (or the pseudogene TRBV3-2) and TRBJ1-2; D remains ambiguous. There are 15 residues in the CDR3. Between the trimmed V and J ends, which lost 0 bases and 0 bases, there was a span of 8 bases. Germline values: CDR1 LGHDT, CDR2 YNNKEL (reference sequence). The CDR3 loop is CASSQDLAPNYGYTF. The CDR3 DNA reads as TGTGCCAGCAGCCAAGATCTGGCACCTAACTATGGCTACACCTTC.

The chain couples TRBV6-5 to TRBJ1-2, with 7 nucleotides matching TRBD1. The ends lost 2 bases at V and 5 bases at J; junction bases unmatched: 8. This CDR3 is built from 15 residues. Germline V lookup: CDR1 MNHEY, CDR2 SVGAGI. The CDR3 DNA reads as TGTGCCAGCAGTTACCTCCGGACAGGCGGGTATGGCTACACCTTC. This gives the protein CASSYLRTGGYGYTF.

The chain is built from TRBV2 and TRBJ1-4; D call uncertain. Germline V lookup: CDR1 SNHLY, CDR2 FYNNEI. The CDR3 runs 15 residues. Trimming shortened V by 7 bases and J by 2 bases, and 14 bases separated the two germline ends. CDR3: CASTPGRSTNEKLFF. The CDR3 coding sequence is TGTGCCAGCACTCCTGGGCGTTCCACTAATGAAAAACTGTTTTTT. Full variable domain (outside the CDR3, taken from reference TRBV2 and TRBJ1-4): EPEVTQTPSHQVTQMGQEVILRCVPISNHLYFYWYRQILGQKVEFLVSFYNNEISEKSEIFDDQFSVERPDGSNFTLKIRSTKLEDSAMYFCASTPGRSTNEKLFFGSGTQLSVL.

The rearrangement joins TRBV4-2 to TRBJ2-5; TRBD1 matches 7 bases. The trim removed 2 bases at V and 4 bases at J, leaving 7 bases unmatched. The germline V gene has CDR1 LGHNA and CDR2 YNFKEQ. This CDR3 region has 15 residues. CDR3 DNA: TGTGCCAGCAGCCAAAAGGGACAGATAGGAGAGACCCAGTACTTC. This codes for CASSQKGQIGETQYF.

The CDR3 region is CASSLWATSGRAGREQYF. In DNA form, the CDR3 reads TGTGCCAGCAGCTTATGGGCGACTAGCGGGAGGGCCGGACGGGAGCAGTACTTC. The rearrangement uses TRBV7-2 and TRBJ2-7, with 14 bases identical to TRBD2. This CDR3 is built from 18 residues. Germline V CDR1 and CDR2: SGHTA, FQGNSA. V lost 2 bases and J lost 7; bases outside the gene matches: 13. The full variable domain, with the rest looked up from reference TRBV7-2 and TRBJ2-7, is GAGVSQSPSNKVTEKGKDVELRCDPISGHTALYWYRQSLGQGLEFLIYFQGNSAPDKSGLPSDRFSAERTGGSVSTLTIQRTQQEDSAVYLCASSLWATSGRAGREQYFGPGTRLTVT.

The chain links TRBV5-3 to TRBJ1-1; D gene ambiguous. TRBV5-3 is given ORF status, its function remaining uncertain. The CDR3 is 15 residues long. Between the trimmed V and J ends, which lost 1 base and 1 base, there was a span of 11 bases. CDR3 nucleotides: TGTGCCAGAAGCTTGTCCGCGCCTCAGAACACTGAAGCTTTCTTT. It encodes CARSLSAPQNTEAFF.